The 5 T cell receptor beta chains given below trace back to one sample, sequenced in a study of cytomegalovirus exposure and HLA in healthy donors. PCR employed 60 Vbeta and 13 Jbeta primers. Some clones are missing from TCRdb's copy, which holds only in-frame ones; the method was immunoSEQ multiplex PCR. The sample holds tens of thousands of clones, roughly 80% seen once. Sequenced sample: PBMCs. The receptors come from a man aged 40-50 years in good health and CMV-seronegative.

The gene calls are TRBV25-1 and TRBJ1-1; D may be TRBD1 (5 bases). The V end was cut by 1 base, the J end by 1 base, with 7 bases between. CDR3 size: 14 residues. Germline V gives CDR1 MGHDK, CDR2 SYGVNS. CDR3 nucleotides: TGTGCCAGCAGTGAATTCGGGGGGAACACTGAAGCTTTCTTT. Translated, it gives CASSEFGGNTEAFF.

The chain uses TRBV28 and TRBJ1-5; the match to TRBD1 covers 9 bases. CDR3 length equals 15 residues. J was trimmed by 3 bases and V by 6 bases; bases with no gene match: 6. Germline V CDR1 and CDR2: MDHEN, SYDVKM. The CDR3 loop reads CASRGQGFTNQPQHF. The CDR3 DNA reads as TGTGCCAGCAGGGGACAGGGTTTTACCAATCAGCCCCAGCATTTT. The complete variable domain, with remaining parts taken from reference TRBV28 and TRBJ1-5, reads DVKVTQSSRYLVKRTGEKVFLECVQDMDHENMFWYRQDPGLGLRLIYFSYDVKMKEKGDIPEGYSVSREKKERFSLILESASTNQTSMYLCASRGQGFTNQPQHFGDGTRLSIL.

The gene calls are TRBV28 and TRBJ2-7, with TRBD1 matching over 11 bases. The trim removed 6 bases at V and 2 bases at J, leaving 6 bases unmatched. This CDR3 region has 15 residues. Germline V CDR1 and CDR2: MDHEN, SYDVKM. CDR3 in amino acids: CASSFGQGATYEQYF. CDR3 nucleotide sequence: TGTGCCAGCAGCTTCGGACAGGGGGCGACCTACGAGCAGTACTTC.

This clone appeared a few times. This rearrangement joins TRBV5-1 to TRBJ2-7, with 9 bases that match TRBD1. The CDR3 length is 16 residues. Germline V gene data show CDR1 as SGHRS and CDR2 as YFSETQ. The V gene end was trimmed by 4 bases and the J gene end by 5 bases; junction bases not matched to a gene: 13. CDR3: CASSRGPGQGNNEQYF. DNA for the CDR3: TGCGCCAGCAGCCGAGGACCGGGACAGGGTAACAACGAGCAGTACTTC.

This clone was picked up one time. The chain combines TRBV7-8 with TRBJ2-7; D might be TRBD2 (5 bases). CDR3 length: 15 residues. Trimming cost V 1 base and J 3 bases, with 13 bases left between them. CDR1 is SGHVS and CDR2 is FQNEAQ in the germline V gene. CDR3 protein: CASSLVATTSYEQYF. CDR3 nucleotides: TGTGCCAGCAGCTTAGTTGCTACCACTAGCTACGAGCAGTACTTC.